Below, one T cell receptor (beta chain) is given with its context. As yet, its antigen is unknown. The sample is drawn from a study of cytomegalovirus exposure and HLA in healthy donors. Study-wide findings and caveats: The study listed 150 to 200 cytomegalovirus-associated TCR beta chains.

CDR3 length equals 12 residues. V was cut by 4 bases and J by 5 bases, with 8 bases left in between. Germline V gene lookup returns CDR1 SGHNT and CDR2 YENEEA. A multiplex PCR was run with 60 Vbeta primers and 13 Jbeta primers. Profiling relied on immunoSEQ multiplex PCR, and the TCRdb table lists in-frame clones only, not all of them. The sample holds some 200,000 clones, 84% seen once. Sample: PBMCs. The chain couples TRBV11-3 to TRBJ1-1, with a weak D call TRBD1 (6 bases). This TCR was recovered from a woman in her fifties or sixties in good health and CMV-seropositive. CDR3 DNA sequence: TGTGCCAGCAGCTCGAGGGGGACTGAAGCTTTCTTT. Protein product: CASSSRGTEAFF.